Given below is one TCR beta chain in context. The antigen remains undetermined. Without the conserved terminal phenylalanine or tryptophan, this CDR3 likely stems from a read error. This sample stems from a study of Graves' ophthalmopathy and Graves' hyperthyroidism. Looking at the study overall: Hyperthyroidism is called stable when no ophthalmopathy develops within 18 months of follow-up. Study-level results: Blood shared most expanded thyroid clonotypes above 0.001 frequency.

The V gene lost 2 bases and the J gene lost 4 bases, with 6 bases spanning the gap. The CDR3 has 13 amino acids. The germline V gene has CDR1 WSHSY and CDR2 SAAADI. Scientists amplified the TCR beta CDR3 regions from RNA transcripts. An opening RT-PCR round employed HTBI primers and preceded a second-round multiplex PCR. TCRdb redid the calling of the multiplex PCR reads with MiXCR, one entry per CDR3 protein. Counted here are 450,000 to 600,000 distinct CDR3 sequences, about 40% occurring once; the ten biggest clones make up about 4%. Material: peripheral blood or thyroid tissue (not recorded which). The chain recombines TRBV10-2 with TRBJ1-5; D ambiguous. This receptor was identified in an adult man with Graves' hyperthyroidism. CDR3 nucleotides: TGCGCCAGCAGTGAGGGACTAAATCAGCCCCAGCATTCT. Protein sequence: CASSEGLNQPQHS.